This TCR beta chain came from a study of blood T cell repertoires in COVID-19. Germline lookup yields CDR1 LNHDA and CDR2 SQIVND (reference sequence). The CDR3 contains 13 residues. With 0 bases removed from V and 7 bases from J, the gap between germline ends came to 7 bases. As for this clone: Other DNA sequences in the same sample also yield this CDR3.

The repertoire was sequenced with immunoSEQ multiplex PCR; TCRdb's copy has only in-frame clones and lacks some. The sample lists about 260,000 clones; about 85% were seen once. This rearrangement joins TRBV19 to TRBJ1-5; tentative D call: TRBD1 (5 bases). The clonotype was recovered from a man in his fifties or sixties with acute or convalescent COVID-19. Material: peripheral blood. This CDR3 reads CASSIDREQPQHF. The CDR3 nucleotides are TGTGCCAGTAGTATAGACAGGGAACAGCCCCAGCATTTT. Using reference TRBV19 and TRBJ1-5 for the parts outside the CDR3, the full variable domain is DGGITQSPKYLFRKEGQNVTLSCEQNLNHDAMYWYRQDPGQGLRLIYYSQIVNDFQKGDIAEGYSVSREKKESFPLTVTSAQKNPTAFYLCASSIDREQPQHFGDGTRLSIL.